A selection of T cell receptor beta chains follows, all from one sample in a study of T cells in Graves' hyperthyroidism and ophthalmopathy. TCRdb fed the multiplex PCR reads into MiXCR, producing one record per CDR3 protein. The data show a few hundred thousand distinct CDR3 sequences, approximately 20% seen once. The sequenced sample consisted of blood. Source of these receptors: a man aged 40-49 years with Graves' hyperthyroidism. The CDR3 runs from the conserved cysteine through the conserved F or W. D genes are given only for firm matches. Expanded clones get a size class; other rows say once, few or many, or leave the size out.

abundance	v_gene	j_gene	d_gene	CDR3nt	CDR3aa
many	TRBV11-2	TRBJ2-3	TRBD2	TGTGCCAGCAGCCCCCGGGGTAGCGGGGAGGCAGATACGCAGTATTTT	CASSPRGSGEADTQYF
many	TRBV2	TRBJ2-5	TRBD2	TGTGCCAGCAGCCCTGGGACTAGCGGGGGGGTAGGTGAGACCCAGTACTTC	CASSPGTSGGVGETQYF
many	TRBV2	TRBJ1-1	NA	TGTGCCAGCGTCTCAGGATGGGCTTTCTTT	CASVSGWAFF
NA	TRBV5-5	TRBJ2-7	NA	TGTGCCAGCACAGATCCGCGGGCCCACTACGAGCAGTACTTC	CASTDPRAHYEQYF
many	TRBV30	TRBJ2-2	NA	TGTGCCTGGAGTGTGAAACGGACGAACACCGGGGAGCTGTTTTTT	CAWSVKRTNTGELFF
many	TRBV7-8	TRBJ2-7	TRBD1	TGTGCCAGCAGCTTCCGGACAGGGGGGTCTTACGAGCAGTACTTC	CASSFRTGGSYEQYF
many	TRBV7-2	TRBJ1-6	NA	TGTGCCAGCAGCTTAAGGGTGGGGTCACCCCTCCACTTT	CASSLRVGSPLHF
many	TRBV20-1	TRBJ1-2	TRBD1	TGCAGTGCTGACAGGGATATCTATGGCTACACCTTC	CSADRDIYGYTF
many	TRBV29-1	TRBJ2-7	NA	TGCAGCGTTGAATGGGTTACGGAGGTCCACGAGCAGTACTTC	CSVEWVTEVHEQYF
many	TRBV11-2	TRBJ1-5	NA	TGTGCCAGCAGCTTGGGGACAACGTATAGCAATCAGCCCCAGCATTTT	CASSLGTTYSNQPQHF
many	TRBV28	TRBJ2-7	NA	TGTGCCAGCAGTAAAATCATTAGCGACGCTTTCTACGAGCAGTACTTC	CASSKIISDAFYEQYF
many	TRBV2	TRBJ1-6	NA	TGTGCCAGCAGTGACAACTATAATTCACCCCTCCACTTT	CASSDNYNSPLHF
NA	TRBV6-5	TRBJ2-2	TRBD1	TGTGCCAGCAGTTACCTCCGGGACAGTTACACCGGGGAGCTGTTTTTT	CASSYLRDSYTGELFF
once	TRBV5-4	TRBJ1-2	TRBD1	TGTGCCAGCAGCTCGACAGGGAACCGAGGCTACACCTTC	CASSSTGNRGYTF
many	TRBV3-1	TRBJ1-1	NA	TGTGCCAGCAGCTTCGGACCGGTGAACACTGAAGCTTTCTTT	CASSFGPVNTEAFF
few	TRBV5-1	TRBJ1-1	NA	TGCGCCAGCAGCTTTACAGGGTCAAGCACTGAAGCTTTCTTT	CASSFTGSSTEAFF
many	TRBV30	TRBJ2-3	TRBD1	TGTGCCTGGAGCGAGGGACAGGGAGATACGCAGTATTTT	CAWSEGQGDTQYF
few	TRBV4-3	TRBJ1-3	TRBD1	TGCGCCAGCAGCCAAGAAGAGGGGGCGCGTGGAAACACCATATATTTT	CASSQEEGARGNTIYF
many	TRBV2	TRBJ2-7	NA	TGTGCCAGCAAGGGCGGGGCCGCCTACGAGCAGTACTTC	CASKGGAAYEQYF
many	TRBV7-2	TRBJ2-1	TRBD2	TGTGCCAGCAGCTTAGGTAGCGGGGGGGCGGGAGAGCAGTTCTTC	CASSLGSGGAGEQFF
many	TRBV5-1	TRBJ2-2	NA	TGCGCCAGCAGCTTGGGTAGGCAGGCGAACACCGGGGAGCTGTTTTTT	CASSLGRQANTGELFF
NA	TRBV10-1	TRBJ1-2	NA	TGCGCCAGCAGTGAGTCAAAAACGATTGGACACAATAACTATGGCTACACCTTC	CASSESKTIGHNNYGYTF
many	TRBV15	TRBJ2-1	TRBD1	TGTGCCACCAGCAGGTCCATCGGGACAGGTTACAATGAGCAGTTCTTC	CATSRSIGTGYNEQFF
many	TRBV20-1	TRBJ2-3	TRBD2	TGCAGTGGGCATAGCGGGGGCACAGATACGCAGTATTTT	CSGHSGGTDTQYF
NA	TRBV10-3	TRBJ2-5	TRBD1	TGTGCCATCCGTGTGAGGGGGCTGGAGACCCAGTACTTC	CAIRVRGLETQYF
NA	TRBV5-6	TRBJ2-7	NA	TGTGCCAGCAGACAGGGCAGCTCCTACGAGCAGTACTTC	CASRQGSSYEQYF
few	TRBV6-6	TRBJ2-5	NA	TGTGCCAGCAGTTACTTGGCGGGCGGGCAAGAGACCCAGTACTTC	CASSYLAGGQETQYF
NA	TRBV6-2/TRBV6-3	TRBJ2-3	NA	TGTGCCAGCAGTTCGGAATGGGGGCCAGATACGCAGTATTTT	CASSSEWGPDTQYF
many	TRBV29-1	TRBJ1-4	TRBD1	TGCAGCGCTCGGGGACAGGGGGCCAGTGAAAAACTGTTTTTT	CSARGQGASEKLFF